This TCR beta chain was captured by sequencing in a study of beta chain features in type 1 diabetes. On the study more broadly: Investigators examined approximately 110,000,000 sorted cells across all samples.

This clone was recorded a few times. What it binds is not known. CD4+ cells of the naive, central memory, regulatory and stem cell-like memory types were sorted via CD45RO/CCR7/CD25/CD127/CD95/CD27. Expressed TCRB transcripts were sequenced after all isolated RNA was converted to cDNA. Here immunoSEQ multiplex PCR was the method, and the copy in TCRdb shows in-frame clones only, minus some. The table shows a few hundred thousand clones, with approximately 10% occurring only once. The CDR3 runs 14 residues. Per germline, CDR1 LGHNA and CDR2 YNFKEQ. V shed 3 bases and J shed 1 base, with 9 bases lying between them. Broader study findings: Naive, central memory and Treg TCRB repertoires appeared more alike in patients than in healthy donors. The study found moderately but significantly shorter TCRB CDR3s in all four CD4+ subsets of Type 1 diabetes patients.

The TCR originated in a man aged 25 to 40 with type 1 diabetes. The sequencing input was naive CD4+ T cells from blood. The J gene is TRBJ2-5, the V gene TRBV4-2, with a tentative D call TRBD1 (6 bases). CDR3 sequence: CASSHDRIQETQYF. The CDR3, as DNA: TGTGCCAGCAGCCACGACAGGATCCAAGAGACCCAGTACTTC.